Included here is one T cell receptor (beta chain) sequence, with context. The data derive from a study of cytomegalovirus exposure and HLA in healthy donors. Germline V CDR1 and CDR2: SEHNR, FQNEAQ (reference sequence). This CDR3 has 12 amino acids. V lost 4 bases, J lost 5 bases, and 8 bases lay in between. The PCR employed 60 Vbeta primers together with 13 Jbeta primers. Only in-frame clones appear in the TCRdb table, and some are missing; sequencing was by immunoSEQ multiplex PCR. The table lists about 120,000 clones, about 78% of them singletons. The source is a woman aged 40 to 55 in good health and CMV-seropositive. The chain uses TRBV7-9 and TRBJ1-1; no firm D call. The sequenced sample consisted of PBMCs. The CDR3 here is CASSSSYTEAFF. The CDR3 coding sequence is TGTGCCAGCAGCTCAAGCTATACTGAAGCTTTCTTT. The full variable domain, with the rest looked up from reference TRBV7-9 and TRBJ1-1, is DTGVSQNPRHKITKRGQNVTFRCDPISEHNRLYWYRQTLGQGPEFLTYFQNEAQLEKSRLLSDRFSAERPKGSFSTLEIQRTEQGDSAMYLCASSSSYTEAFFGQGTRLTVV.